This paragraph covers one T cell receptor beta chain sequence. This entry comes from a study of T cell responses to AZD1222 COVID-19 vaccine. The repertoire was sequenced with immunoSEQ multiplex PCR; TCRdb's copy has only in-frame clones and lacks some. The table records fewer than 200,000 clones, around 90% of them present only once. Germline V lookup: CDR1 SGHAT, CDR2 FQNNGV. V gave up 5 bases and J gave up 2 bases; unmatched junction bases: 4. There are 15 residues in the CDR3. The genes are TRBV11-2 and TRBJ1-2; 11 bases align to TRBD1. Sequencing used peripheral blood, obtained 28 days after the second dose of the MenACWY control vaccine. The TCR comes from an adult who received the MenACWY meningococcal vaccine as a control. CDR3 nucleotide sequence: TGTGCCAGCAGCCGGACAGGGGGCGTGAACTATGGCTACACCTTC. Translation gives CASSRTGGVNYGYTF.